These T cell receptor beta chains were read from a single sample in a study of shared clonotypes between healthy human individuals. Only in-frame clones appear in the TCRdb table, and some are missing; sequencing was by immunoSEQ multiplex PCR. The repertoire holds 2 million to 3 million clones, 80% to 95% seen once, with more than 0.35% in the top ten. Sample: naive CD4+ T cells from PBMCs. The source is a man between 18 and 35 years old in good health. Some clones in this sample may be carry-over from other donors' samples. Both conserved end residues are trimmed from each CDR3. Size tells how often a clone was seen (once, few, many) or the class of an expanded clone, and some rows leave it out.

V,J,size,CDR3
TRBV5-1,TRBJ2-1,.,ASSPGGSGSNEQF
TRBV6-6,TRBJ2-1,.,ASSRTSDEQF
TRBV5-1,TRBJ2-2,.,ASRSGTWATGELF
TRBV5-1,TRBJ1-2,.,ASSLEGDYGYT
TRBV9,TRBJ2-2,.,ASSPTGGEMGELF
TRBV20-1,TRBJ2-3,.,SARALDTQY
TRBV27,TRBJ1-5,.,ASSPRPGGSPQH
TRBV25-1,TRBJ2-1,.,ASSELLAASYNEQF
TRBV5-1,TRBJ2-7,.,ASSFTTGTGAYEQY
TRBV27,TRBJ1-1,.,ASSFFREATEAF
TRBV28,.,.,ASSSPRSYEQY
TRBV10-3,TRBJ2-7,.,AIRLRDRGEQY
TRBV10-1,TRBJ2-1,.,ASRKQETSSYNEQF
TRBV19,TRBJ2-6,once,ASSIYGDSGANVLT
TRBV6-1,TRBJ2-7,.,ASSDGTGTYEQY
TRBV29-1,TRBJ1-3,few,SVARWGTGNTIY
TRBV5-1,TRBJ1-5,.,ASRDRMDQPQH
TRBV6-5,TRBJ1-2,.,ASSYYNRSGYT
TRBV5-1,TRBJ2-3,.,ASSLFGGTSTDTQY
TRBV2,TRBJ2-3,.,ASSEARARVKQY